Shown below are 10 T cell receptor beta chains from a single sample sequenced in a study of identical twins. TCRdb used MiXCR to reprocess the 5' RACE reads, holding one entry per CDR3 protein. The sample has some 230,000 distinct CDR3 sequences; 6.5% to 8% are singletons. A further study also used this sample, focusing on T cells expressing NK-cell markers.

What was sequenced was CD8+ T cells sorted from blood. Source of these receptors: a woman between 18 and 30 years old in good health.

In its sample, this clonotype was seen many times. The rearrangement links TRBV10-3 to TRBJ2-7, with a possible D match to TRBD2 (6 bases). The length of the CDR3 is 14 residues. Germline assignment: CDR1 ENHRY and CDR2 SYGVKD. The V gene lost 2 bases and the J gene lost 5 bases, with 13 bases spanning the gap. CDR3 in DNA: TGTGCCATCAGTGAGGCCGGGGGTTTCAACGAGCAGTACTTC. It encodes CAISEAGGFNEQYF.

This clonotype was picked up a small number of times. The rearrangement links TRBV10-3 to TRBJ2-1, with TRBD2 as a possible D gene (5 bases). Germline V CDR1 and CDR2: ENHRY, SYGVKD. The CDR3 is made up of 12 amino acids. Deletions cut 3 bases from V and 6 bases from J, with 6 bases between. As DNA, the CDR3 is TGTGCCATCAGTGATCTAGCCAATGAGCAGTTCTTC. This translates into CAISDLANEQFF.

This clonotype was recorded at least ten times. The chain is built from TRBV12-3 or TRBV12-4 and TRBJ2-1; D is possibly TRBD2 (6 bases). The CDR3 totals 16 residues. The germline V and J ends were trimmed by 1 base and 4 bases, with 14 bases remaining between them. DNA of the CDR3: TGTGCCAGCAGTTTAGGCTCGGGGGAGCGGTACAATGAGCAGTTCTTC. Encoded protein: CASSLGSGERYNEQFF.

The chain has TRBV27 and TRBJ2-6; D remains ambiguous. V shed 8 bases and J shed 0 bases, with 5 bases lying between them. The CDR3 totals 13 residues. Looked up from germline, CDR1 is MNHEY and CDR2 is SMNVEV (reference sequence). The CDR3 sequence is CASGDSGANVLTF. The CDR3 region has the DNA TGTGCCAGCGGGGACTCTGGGGCCAACGTCCTGACTTTC.

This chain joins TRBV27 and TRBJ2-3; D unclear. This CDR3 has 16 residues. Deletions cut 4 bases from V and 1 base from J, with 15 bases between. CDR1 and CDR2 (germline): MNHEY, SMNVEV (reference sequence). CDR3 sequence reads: CASSSPRVLGTDTQYF. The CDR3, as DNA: TGTGCCAGCAGTTCCCCCCGGGTCCTCGGCACAGATACGCAGTATTTT.

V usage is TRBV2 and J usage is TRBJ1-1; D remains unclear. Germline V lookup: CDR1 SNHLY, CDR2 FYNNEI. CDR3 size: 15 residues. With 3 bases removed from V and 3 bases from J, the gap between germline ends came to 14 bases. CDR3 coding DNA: TGTGCCAGCAGTGATACGGCGGGGAGGCACACTGAAGCTTTCTTT. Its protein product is CASSDTAGRHTEAFF.

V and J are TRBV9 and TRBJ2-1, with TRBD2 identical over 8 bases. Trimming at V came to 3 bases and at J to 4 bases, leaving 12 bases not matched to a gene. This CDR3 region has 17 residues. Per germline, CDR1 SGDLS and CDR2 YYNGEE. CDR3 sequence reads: CASSAARGLGEYNEQFF. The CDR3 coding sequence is TGTGCCAGCAGCGCGGCGCGGGGACTAGGGGAGTACAATGAGCAGTTCTTC.

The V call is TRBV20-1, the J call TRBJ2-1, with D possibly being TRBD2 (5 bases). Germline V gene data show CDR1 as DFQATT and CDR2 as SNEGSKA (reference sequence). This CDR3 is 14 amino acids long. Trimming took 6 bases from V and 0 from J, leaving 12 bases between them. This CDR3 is CSAFGGSSYNEQFF. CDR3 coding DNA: TGCAGTGCGTTCGGAGGTAGCTCCTACAATGAGCAGTTCTTC.

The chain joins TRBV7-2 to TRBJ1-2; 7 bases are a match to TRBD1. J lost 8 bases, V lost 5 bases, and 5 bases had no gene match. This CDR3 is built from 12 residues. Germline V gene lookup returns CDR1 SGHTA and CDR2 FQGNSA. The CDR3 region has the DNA TGTGCCAGCAGCCCTAGGACAGGCGGCTACACCTTC. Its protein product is CASSPRTGGYTF.

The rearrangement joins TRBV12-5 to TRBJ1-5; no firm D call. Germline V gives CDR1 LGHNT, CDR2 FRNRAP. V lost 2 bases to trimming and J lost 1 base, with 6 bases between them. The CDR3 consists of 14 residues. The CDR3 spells CASGLFTSNQPQHF. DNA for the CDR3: TGTGCTAGTGGTTTGTTTACCAGCAATCAGCCCCAGCATTTT.